Following are 17 T cell receptor beta chains from one sample sequenced in a study of T-cell reconstitution after alpha-beta-depleted transplantation in children. Unique molecular identifiers were used in preparing the TCRbeta library. In TCRdb, the PCR reads were re-called with MiXCR into one record per CDR3 protein. This table holds some 70,000 distinct CDR3 sequences, roughly 4.9% found once. The sequencing here drew on PBMCs, mostly from graft donor cells, taken 180 days after TCRalphabeta/CD19-depleted stem cell transplant. These receptors originate from a boy under two years old who had a stem cell transplant for acute myeloid leukemia, so the T cells may come from the graft donor.

At least ten counts were recorded for this clonotype. This sequence joins TRBV5-5 and TRBJ1-5, with 7 bases identical to TRBD1. The V gene end was trimmed by 2 bases and the J gene end by 3 bases; junction bases not matched to a gene: 5. The CDR3 has 15 residues. CDR1 SGHKS and CDR2 YYEKEE come from the germline V gene (reference sequence). Here the CDR3 reads CASSFWDSVNQPQHF. The CDR3 DNA reads TGTGCCAGCAGCTTCTGGGACAGCGTCAATCAGCCCCAGCATTTT.

Comment on this clonotype: This may be a read error: a much more frequent sequence differs by one nucleotide. CDR3 residues: CGVGEQFF. CDR3 nucleotide sequence: TGCGGCGTTGGCGAGCAGTTCTTC. The chain is built from TRBV29-1 and TRBJ2-1; D is unresolved. Germline-derived CDR1 and CDR2 are SQVTM and ANQGSEA. The CDR3 spans 8 residues.

This clonotype appeared many times. This chain links TRBV7-2 with TRBJ1-4; D may be TRBD1 (6 bases). V lost 0 bases to trimming and J lost 5 bases, with 10 bases between them. The CDR3 has 15 residues. Germline V gene lookup returns CDR1 SGHTA and CDR2 FQGNSA. The CDR3 nucleotides are TGTGCCAGCAGCTTAGCAACAGGGTCAAATGAAAAACTGTTTTTT. It specifies CASSLATGSNEKLFF.

The sample holds many counts of this clonotype. CDR3 nucleotide sequence: TGTGCCAGCAGCCCTGAAGGTACTAGGAACACCGGGGAGCTGTTTTTT. It is translated as CASSPEGTRNTGELFF. The chain links TRBV7-2 to TRBJ2-2; maybe TRBD2 (5 bases). V dropped 5 bases and J dropped 1 base, with 14 bases sitting between them. The CDR3 contains 16 residues. From germline, CDR1 is SGHTA and CDR2 FQGNSA. Combining the CDR3 with reference TRBV7-2 and TRBJ2-2 gives the whole variable domain GAGVSQSPSNKVTEKGKDVELRCDPISGHTALYWYRQSLGQGLEFLIYFQGNSAPDKSGLPSDRFSAERTGGSVSTLTIQRTQQEDSAVYLCASSPEGTRNTGELFFGEGSRLTVL.

This clonotype was seen many times. V gene TRBV7-2 combines with J gene TRBJ1-2; a weak D match, TRBD1 (5 bases). CDR1 is SGHTA, CDR2 FQGNSA, per germline. The CDR3 consists of 15 residues. V lost 0 bases, J lost 3 bases, and 11 bases lay in between. The CDR3 region has the DNA TGTGCCAGCAGCTTAGCGGGGGACGGCTACTATGGCTACACCTTC. Translation gives CASSLAGDGYYGYTF.

This clonotype was recorded many times. The chain joins TRBV3-1 to TRBJ1-1, with D unclear. Germline-derived CDR1 and CDR2 are LGHDT and YNNKEL (reference sequence). The CDR3 runs to 11 residues. V was clipped by 1 base and J by 7 bases, with 4 bases between them. The CDR3 spells CASSQGGEAFF. The CDR3, as DNA: TGTGCCAGCAGCCAAGGGGGTGAAGCTTTCTTT.

This clonotype was detected ten times or more. V is TRBV12-3 or TRBV12-4 and J is TRBJ1-6; possible D gene TRBD1, 5 bases. This CDR3 region has 14 residues. Trimming pared 1 base from V and 9 bases from J, leaving 10 bases between. The CDR3 is CASSLVAGTSPLHF. The CDR3 coding sequence is TGTGCCAGCAGTTTAGTGGCAGGGACTTCACCCCTCCACTTT.

This clonotype was counted many times. V is TRBV20-1 and J is TRBJ2-3; possible D gene TRBD2, 6 bases. Looked up from germline, CDR1 is DFQATT and CDR2 is SNEGSKA (reference sequence). The CDR3 contains 14 residues. Trimming stripped 3 bases from V and 5 bases from J, with 15 bases between. The CDR3 region is CSASPREEGDTQYF. The CDR3 coding sequence is TGCAGTGCTAGTCCCAGGGAGGAGGGAGATACGCAGTATTTT.

This clonotype was seen repeatedly, ten times or more. V gene TRBV4-1 combines with J gene TRBJ2-5; no definite D call. CDR1 and CDR2 (germline): MGHRA, YSYEKL. There are 14 residues in the CDR3. Trimming left V 0 bases short and J 10 bases short, with 15 bases between. CDR3 residues: CASSQEPPQVIQYF. The CDR3 DNA reads as TGCGCCAGCAGCCAAGAACCCCCTCAGGTTATCCAGTACTTC.

Ten or more counts support this clonotype. The chain links TRBV6-5 to TRBJ1-5; D is undetermined. V was cut by 2 bases and J by 4 bases, with 15 bases left in between. The CDR3 length is 16 residues. Germline V gene data show CDR1 as MNHEY and CDR2 as SVGAGI. Here the CDR3 DNA reads TGTGCCAGCAGTTACCGGCCGCCTCTGCTTAATCAGCCCCAGCATTTT. Its protein is CASSYRPPLLNQPQHF.

In this sample, this clonotype turned up many times. The V gene is TRBV7-8, the J gene TRBJ1-5; the match to TRBD1 covers 7 bases. The germline gives CDR1 SGHVS, CDR2 FQNEAQ. This CDR3 contains 16 residues. Trimming took 0 bases from V and 4 from J; bases not matched to a gene: 6. CDR3 coding DNA: TGTGCCAGCAGCTTAGCTTGGGGACAGAGTAATCAGCCCCAGCATTTT. Translation: CASSLAWGQSNQPQHF.

This clonotype was seen repeatedly, ten times or more. V gene TRBV20-1 combines with J gene TRBJ2-3; D remains unclear. The CDR3 totals 14 residues. The germline V gene encodes CDR1 DFQATT and CDR2 SNEGSKA (reference sequence). Deletions cut 0 bases from V and 1 base from J, with 8 bases between. The CDR3 DNA reads as TGCAGTGCTAGAGAGGCGGCCCGCACAGATACGCAGTATTTT. Its translation is CSAREAARTDTQYF.

This clonotype was seen repeatedly, ten times or more. This chain uses TRBV28 with TRBJ1-5; D is possibly TRBD1 (5 bases). Germline CDR1 is MDHEN and CDR2 is SYDVKM. The V gene lost 10 bases and the J gene lost 6 bases, with 22 bases spanning the gap. The CDR3 consists of 15 residues. Here the CDR3 reads CATGPTPGSRQPQHF. DNA for the CDR3: TGTGCCACCGGTCCTACTCCAGGGTCCCGTCAGCCCCAGCATTTT.

This clonotype was found many times. This chain uses TRBV5-1 with TRBJ2-1; D gene ambiguous. Germline V gene lookup returns CDR1 SGHRS and CDR2 YFSETQ. The germline V and J ends were trimmed by 4 bases and 0 bases, with 11 bases remaining between them. The CDR3 runs 15 residues. CDR3 residues: CASSRIPSSYNEQFF. The CDR3 coding sequence is TGCGCCAGCAGCCGTATTCCCAGCTCCTACAATGAGCAGTTCTTC. The full variable domain, with the rest looked up from reference TRBV5-1 and TRBJ2-1, is KAGVTQTPRYLIKTRGQQVTLSCSPISGHRSVSWYQQTPGQGLQFLFEYFSETQRNKGNFPGRFSGRQFSNSRSEMNVSTLELGDSALYLCASSRIPSSYNEQFFGPGTRLTVL.

At least ten counts were recorded for this clonotype. The CDR3 DNA is TGCAGTGCTAGAGATCCTGGCGGGGCCCGCTCCTACGAGCAGTACGTC. It codes for CSARDPGGARSYEQYV. The chain links TRBV20-1 to TRBJ2-7; D perhaps matches TRBD2 (6 bases). Germline values: CDR1 DFQATT, CDR2 SNEGSKA (reference sequence). V shed 0 bases and J shed 0 bases, with 15 bases lying between them. The CDR3 sequence is 16 residues long.

This clonotype appeared many times. CDR3 in DNA: TGTGCCAGCAGTTTGGGCAGTTTCAACACCGGGGAGCTGTTTTTT. Translating it yields CASSLGSFNTGELFF. This sequence joins TRBV12-3 or TRBV12-4 and TRBJ2-2; D ambiguous. The CDR3 is made up of 15 amino acids. V lost 3 bases to trimming and J lost 2 bases, with 10 bases between them.

This clonotype was observed at least ten times. The chain couples TRBV7-2 to TRBJ2-5; no firm D call. CDR3 size: 14 residues. Germline V gene sequence: CDR1 SGHTA, CDR2 FQGNSA. Deletions cut 2 bases from V and 0 bases from J, with 7 bases between. CDR3 nucleotides: TGTGCCAGCAGCTTACAGGTGTACCAAGAGACCCAGTACTTC. This gives the protein CASSLQVYQETQYF.